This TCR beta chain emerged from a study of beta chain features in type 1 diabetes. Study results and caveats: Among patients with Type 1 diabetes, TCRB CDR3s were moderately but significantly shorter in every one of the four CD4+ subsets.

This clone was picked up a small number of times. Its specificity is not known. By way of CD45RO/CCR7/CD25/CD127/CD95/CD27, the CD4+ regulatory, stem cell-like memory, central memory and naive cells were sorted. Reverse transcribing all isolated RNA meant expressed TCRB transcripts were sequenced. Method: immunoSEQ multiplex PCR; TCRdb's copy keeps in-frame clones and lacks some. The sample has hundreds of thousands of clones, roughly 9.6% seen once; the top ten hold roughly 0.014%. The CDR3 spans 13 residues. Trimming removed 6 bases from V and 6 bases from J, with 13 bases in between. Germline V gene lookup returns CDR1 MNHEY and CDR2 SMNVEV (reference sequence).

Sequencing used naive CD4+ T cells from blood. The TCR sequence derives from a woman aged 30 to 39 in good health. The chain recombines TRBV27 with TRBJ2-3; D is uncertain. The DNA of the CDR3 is TGTGCCAGCAGAATCGGTGGTGCCGATACGCAGTATTTT. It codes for CASRIGGADTQYF.